The sequence of this T cell receptor (beta chain) was determined in a study of T-cell reconstitution after alpha-beta-depleted transplantation in children. This CDR3 has 15 residues. The ends lost 6 bases at V and 0 bases at J; junction bases unmatched: 7. Germline lookup yields CDR1 MNHNS and CDR2 SASEGT. TCRbeta library construction was performed incorporating unique molecular identifiers. Using its own MiXCR run on the PCR reads, TCRdb lists one record per CDR3 protein. The repertoire has around 500,000 distinct CDR3 sequences, approximately 13% of them found once; the top ten carry around 5.8%. The V and J genes are TRBV6-1 and TRBJ2-7; 8 nucleotides align to TRBD2. The specimen was PBMCs from the stem cell graft donor, collected from the stem cell graft. The source is a human donor who donated a stem cell graft to a child with combined immunodeficiency. In DNA form, the CDR3 reads TGTGCCAGCAGAACTAGCGGTATGAGCTCCTACGAGCAGTACTTC. It specifies CASRTSGMSSYEQYF.